Listed below are T cell receptor beta chains from one sample, sequenced in a study of T cell changes during pregnancy in multiple sclerosis. The method was immunoSEQ multiplex PCR; TCRdb's version includes in-frame clones alone and lacks a portion of them. The sample has just under 80,000 clones, approximately 95% seen once. The sequencing here drew on peripheral blood, taken in the first trimester of pregnancy. The receptors derive from a female donor with multiple sclerosis, enrolled in a pregnancy study. Both conserved end residues are part of each CDR3. Fields, in order: J gene, D gene, clone size, V gene, CDR3 protein, CDR3 DNA. The D gene is left open where the match is weak. Size is omitted from some rows. Given values are once, few, many or a class for expanded clones.

J: TRBJ2-1; D: TRBD2; size: .; V: TRBV9; CDR3: CASSAPGTSGHNEQFF; DNA: TGTGCCAGCAGCGCCCCCGGGACTAGCGGGCACAATGAGCAGTTCTTC
J: TRBJ2-2; D: .; size: .; V: TRBV9; CDR3: CASRSDYLSGELFF; DNA: TGTGCCAGCAGGAGTGACTACCTGTCCGGGGAGCTGTTTTTT
J: TRBJ2-7; D: .; size: .; V: TRBV4-1; CDR3: CASSLRTVSYEQYF; DNA: TGCGCCAGCAGCCTACGGACAGTTTCCTACGAGCAGTACTTC
J: TRBJ2-1; D: .; size: .; V: TRBV9; CDR3: CASSYPPSDSSYNEQFF; DNA: TGTGCCAGCAGCTATCCTCCTAGCGACAGCTCCTACAATGAGCAGTTCTTC
J: TRBJ2-7; D: .; size: .; V: TRBV9; CDR3: CASSVGQGMYEQYF; DNA: TGTGCCAGCAGCGTAGGGCAGGGCATGTACGAGCAGTACTTC
J: TRBJ1-1; D: TRBD1; size: .; V: TRBV19; CDR3: CASHWTGTVTEAFF; DNA: TGTGCCAGTCATTGGACAGGGACGGTCACTGAAGCTTTCTTT
J: TRBJ1-1; D: .; size: .; V: TRBV19; CDR3: CASSIVAGGTEAFF; DNA: TGTGCCAGTAGTATAGTAGCGGGGGGCACTGAAGCTTTCTTT
J: TRBJ2-2; D: .; size: once; V: TRBV5-4; CDR3: CASSPQAGRTGELFF; DNA: TGTGCCAGCAGCCCGCAGGCAGGGCGGACCGGGGAGCTGTTTTTT
J: TRBJ2-1; D: .; size: .; V: TRBV2; CDR3: CASIKDYRYNEQFF; DNA: TGTGCCAGCATCAAGGACTACCGCTACAATGAGCAGTTCTTC
J: TRBJ2-1; D: .; size: .; V: TRBV7-9; CDR3: CASSLPWSNEQFF; DNA: TGTGCCAGCAGCTTACCATGGAGCAATGAGCAGTTCTTC
J: TRBJ1-4; D: .; size: .; V: TRBV21-1; CDR3: CASSKPRAGPSSEKLFF; DNA: TGTGCCAGCAGCAAGCCTCGTGCGGGGCCTAGTAGTGAAAAACTGTTTTTT
J: TRBJ1-1; D: .; size: .; V: TRBV27; CDR3: CASSRQGSDTEAFF; DNA: TGTGCCAGCAGTCGGCAGGGGTCAGACACTGAAGCTTTCTTT
J: TRBJ1-4; D: .; size: .; V: TRBV27; CDR3: CASKGGAAAEKLFF; DNA: TGTGCCAGCAAGGGGGGGGCAGCGGCCGAAAAACTGTTTTTT
J: TRBJ1-4; D: .; size: .; V: TRBV11-2; CDR3: CASSLEWPNEKLFF; DNA: TGTGCCAGCAGCTTAGAGTGGCCTAATGAAAAACTGTTTTTT
J: TRBJ2-2; D: TRBD2; size: .; V: TRBV10-3; CDR3: CAIGERGGGNTGELFF; DNA: TGTGCCATCGGCGAGCGGGGGGGAGGAAACACCGGGGAGCTGTTTTTT
J: TRBJ1-4; D: TRBD1; size: .; V: TRBV6-6; CDR3: CASTGQGTEKLFF; DNA: TGTGCCAGCACAGGACAGGGGACTGAAAAACTGTTTTTT